The 13 T cell receptor beta chains below all came from one sample that was sequenced in a study of T cell repertoires in cytomegalovirus infection. TCRdb passed the reads through MiXCR, listing each CDR3 protein once. The data hold about 530,000 distinct CDR3 sequences, with more than 20% observed a single time. The sequencing sample was made of PBMCs. These receptors were taken from a human donor in good health (CMV status not recorded). Some clones in this sample may be carry-over from other donors' samples.

The chain links TRBV7-6 to TRBJ1-2; 10 bases are shared with TRBD1. With V trimmed by 1 base and J by 5 bases, 4 bases remained unmatched. The CDR3 is 15 residues long. Germline-derived CDR1 and CDR2 are SGHVS and FNYEAQ. The CDR3 DNA is TGTGCCAGCAGCTTAGGAGGGACAGGGGCGTATGGCTACACCTTC. Amino acid sequence: CASSLGGTGAYGYTF.

The sample holds many counts of this clonotype. The chain joins TRBV7-2 to TRBJ2-7; D call uncertain. Trimming pared 1 base from V and 7 bases from J, leaving 11 bases between. The CDR3 is 13 amino acids. Germline V lookup: CDR1 SGHTA, CDR2 FQGNSA. The CDR3 is CASSLGSSLEQYF. The CDR3 nucleotides read TGTGCCAGCAGCTTAGGCTCTAGTTTAGAGCAGTACTTC. Full variable domain (remainder filled in from reference TRBV7-2 and TRBJ2-7): GAGVSQSPSNKVTEKGKDVELRCDPISGHTALYWYRQSLGQGLEFLIYFQGNSAPDKSGLPSDRFSAERTGGSVSTLTIQRTQQEDSAVYLCASSLGSSLEQYFGPGTRLTVT.

The chain recombines TRBV9 with TRBJ2-3; weak D call: TRBD1 (6 bases). CDR3 length equals 15 residues. Trimming stripped 3 bases from V and 5 bases from J, with 16 bases between. The germline CDR1 and CDR2 sequences are SGDLS and YYNGEE. The DNA for the CDR3 is TGTGCCAGCAGCGCATCCGGGACACCGCTAGATACGCAGTATTTT. Amino acids: CASSASGTPLDTQYF.

In this sample, this clonotype turned up a few times. The V gene is TRBV27, the J gene TRBJ2-7, with D tentatively TRBD2 (5 bases). Trimming removed 5 bases from V and 1 base from J, with 21 bases in between. Germline CDR1 is MNHEY and CDR2 is SMNVEV (reference sequence). The CDR3 is 17 amino acids. CDR3 loop: CASSPTAKLTRSYEQYF. In nucleotides, the CDR3 is TGTGCCAGCAGTCCCACAGCTAAACTCACTAGGTCCTACGAGCAGTACTTC.

This clonotype appeared many times. The chain joins TRBV7-9 to TRBJ2-7; the match to TRBD1 covers 10 bases. V lost 7 bases, J lost 4 bases, and 7 bases stayed unmatched. The germline gives CDR1 SEHNR, CDR2 FQNEAQ (reference sequence). The CDR3 covers 14 residues. The CDR3 DNA sequence: TGTGCCAGCACCGACCCGGGACAGGGGTACGAGCAGTACTTC. Translated, it gives CASTDPGQGYEQYF.

Only a few counts were recorded for this clonotype. The rearrangement uses TRBV27 and TRBJ1-2; weak D call: TRBD1 (6 bases). Germline V gene data show CDR1 as MNHEY and CDR2 as SMNVEV (reference sequence). This CDR3 spans 16 amino acids. Trimming took off 4 bases at V and 8 bases at J, with 23 bases between the two ends. CDR3 bases: TGTGCCAGCAGTTCGCCCAGCCGTACAGGGACTGGAGGCTACACCTTC. Protein: CASSSPSRTGTGGYTF.

In this sample, this clonotype turned up many times. The rearrangement uses TRBV7-2 and TRBJ1-2, with D uncertain. V was clipped by 2 bases and J by 8 bases, with 12 bases between them. This CDR3 is 13 amino acids long. Germline CDR1 reads SGHTA; CDR2 reads FQGNSA. The CDR3 DNA reads TGTGCCAGCAGCTTACAGGCCCTGAGGGGCTACACCTTC. Protein sequence: CASSLQALRGYTF.

This chain uses TRBV6-1 with TRBJ2-1; D remains unclear. V was trimmed by 1 base and J by 5 bases, leaving 9 bases between them. This CDR3 has 14 residues. The germline V gene has CDR1 MNHNS and CDR2 SASEGT. DNA for the CDR3: TGTGCCAGCAGTGAAGTCGCACTGAACAATGAGCAGTTCTTC. This encodes CASSEVALNNEQFF.

The chain has TRBV6-2 or TRBV6-3 and TRBJ2-1; D unresolved. The CDR3 contains 17 residues. Germline V CDR1 and CDR2: MNHEY, SVGEGT. Trimming removed 1 base at V and 4 bases at J, with 17 bases between. CDR3 amino acids: CASSYFSGVQQYNEQFF. As DNA, the CDR3 is TGTGCCAGCAGTTACTTCTCTGGTGTTCAGCAATACAATGAGCAGTTCTTC.

V and J are TRBV20-1 and TRBJ1-1; D might be TRBD1 (5 bases). CDR1 and CDR2 from the germline V gene are DFQATT and SNEGSKA (reference sequence). This CDR3 region has 12 residues. The CDR3 loop is CRLDRGNTEAFF. The CDR3 DNA reads TGCAGGCTAGACAGAGGGAACACTGAAGCTTTCTTT.

At least ten counts were recorded for this clonotype. The CDR3 spells CASSFQKGDTQYF. The CDR3 region has the DNA TGTGCCAGCAGCTTCCAAAAGGGAGATACGCAGTATTTT. The genes are TRBV7-3 and TRBJ2-3, with D unclear. Trimming removed 3 bases at V and 5 bases at J, with 9 bases between. The CDR3 is made up of 13 amino acids. The germline V gene encodes CDR1 SGHTA and CDR2 FQGTGA.

This clonotype was seen more than once but under ten times. This chain links TRBV18 with TRBJ2-1; 8 nucleotides agree with TRBD2. J was trimmed by 1 base and V by 1 base; bases with no gene match: 0. The V gene's germline CDR1 is KGHSH and CDR2 LQKENI. The CDR3 extends over 15 amino acids. The CDR3 bases are TGTGCCAGCTCACCACAGCGGGAGTCCTACAATGAGCAGTTCTTC. It yields the protein CASSPQRESYNEQFF. The full variable domain, in which reference TRBV18 and TRBJ2-1 provide the parts outside the CDR3, is NAGVMQNPRHLVRRRGQEARLRCSPMKGHSHVYWYRQLPEEGLKFMVYLQKENIIDESGMPKERFSAEFPKEGPSILRIQQVVRGDSAAYFCASSPQRESYNEQFFGPGTRLTVL.

The chain carries TRBV7-3 and TRBJ2-7, with D unclear. Trimming took off 2 bases at V and 5 bases at J, with 7 bases between the two ends. This CDR3 spans 12 amino acids. In germline, CDR1 is SGHTA, CDR2 FQGTGA. CDR3 sequence (DNA): TGTGCCAGCAGCTTAGTTGACGACGAGCAGTACTTC. Protein product: CASSLVDDEQYF.